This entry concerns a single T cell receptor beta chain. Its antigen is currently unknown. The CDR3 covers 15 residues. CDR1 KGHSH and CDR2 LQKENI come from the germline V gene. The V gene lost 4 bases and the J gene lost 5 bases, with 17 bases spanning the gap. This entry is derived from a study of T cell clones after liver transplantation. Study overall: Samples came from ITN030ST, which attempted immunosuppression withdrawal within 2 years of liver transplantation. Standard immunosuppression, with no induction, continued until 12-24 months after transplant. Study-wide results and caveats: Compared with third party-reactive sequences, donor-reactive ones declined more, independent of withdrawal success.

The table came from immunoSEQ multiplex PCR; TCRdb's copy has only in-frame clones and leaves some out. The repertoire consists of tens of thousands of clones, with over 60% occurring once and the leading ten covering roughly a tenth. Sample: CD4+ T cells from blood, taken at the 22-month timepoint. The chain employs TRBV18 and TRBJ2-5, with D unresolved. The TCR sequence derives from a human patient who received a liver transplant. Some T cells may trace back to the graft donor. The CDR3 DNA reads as TGTGCCAGCTCACTTAACGGCCCCCCGGTCGAGACCCAGTACTTC. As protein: CASSLNGPPVETQYF. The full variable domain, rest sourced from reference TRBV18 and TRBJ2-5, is NAGVMQNPRHLVRRRGQEARLRCSPMKGHSHVYWYRQLPEEGLKFMVYLQKENIIDESGMPKERFSAEFPKEGPSILRIQQVVRGDSAAYFCASSLNGPPVETQYFGPGTRLLVL.